The 30 T cell receptor beta chains listed next were all sequenced from one sample in a study of beta chain features in type 1 diabetes. Reverse transcription of all isolated RNA meant that expressed TCRB transcripts were sequenced. The data were produced by immunoSEQ multiplex PCR, yet TCRdb's version contains in-frame clones alone and is incomplete. The sample shows over 150,000 clones, about 13% of them seen only once. Sequencing input: central memory CD4+ T cells from blood. Every receptor here comes from a woman younger than 35 in good health.

This clone showed up just a few times. The CDR3 nucleotides are TGTGCCAGCAGCCAAGCGGGAGGGTTAGAGACCCAGTACTTC. Amino acid sequence: CASSQAGGLETQYF. The rearrangement links TRBV7-2 to TRBJ2-5; 10 positions match TRBD2. Per germline, CDR1 SGHTA and CDR2 FQGNSA. This CDR3 has 14 amino acids. V trimming: 5 bases; J trimming: 4 bases; junction bases outside the gene matches: 4.

The chain uses TRBV7-2 and TRBJ2-7; 7 bases agree with TRBD2. J lost 1 base, V lost 0 bases, and 0 bases had no gene match. CDR3 length: 14 amino acids. The V gene's germline CDR1 is SGHTA and CDR2 FQGNSA. Written as DNA, the CDR3 is TGTGCCAGCAGCTTAGCGGGAGGGTCCTACGAGCAGTACTTC. The encoded protein is CASSLAGGSYEQYF.

V gene TRBV7-2 combines with J gene TRBJ2-2; D uncertain. This CDR3 is 14 amino acids long. Germline V lookup: CDR1 SGHTA, CDR2 FQGNSA. V was trimmed by 4 bases and J by 2 bases, leaving 8 bases between them. The CDR3 spells CASSSHGNTGELFF. The CDR3 coding sequence is TGTGCCAGCAGCTCCCATGGCAACACCGGGGAGCTGTTTTTT.

This clone has a handful of counts. The rearrangement uses TRBV5-6 and TRBJ2-5, with 9 bases that match TRBD1. CDR3 size: 14 residues. Germline assignment: CDR1 SGHDT and CDR2 YYEEEE. J gave up 5 bases and V 4 bases, and 6 bases lay outside the gene matches. In DNA, the CDR3 is TGTGCCAGCAGCGCGGGACAGGGAGGCGAGACCCAGTACTTC. This codes for CASSAGQGGETQYF.

The CDR3: CASSQDLASGRNEQFF. CDR3 coding DNA: TGTGCCAGCAGCCAAGATCTGGCTAGCGGGAGGAATGAGCAGTTCTTC. The rearrangement links TRBV4-2 to TRBJ2-1, with 11 bases aligning to TRBD2. V was pared by 0 bases and J by 7 bases, with 5 bases of the junction left unmatched. The CDR3 contains 16 residues. The germline V gene has CDR1 LGHNA and CDR2 YNFKEQ.

The V and J genes are TRBV7-9 and TRBJ1-2, with TRBD1 identical over 8 bases. The CDR3 contains 15 residues. Germline trimming cut 3 bases from V and 3 bases from J; bases unmatched to any gene: 6. Per the germline V gene, CDR1 is SEHNR and CDR2 is FQNEAQ (reference sequence). In DNA, the CDR3 is TGTGCCAGCAGCTTGGCCCAGGGGGCTGACTATGGCTACACCTTC. As protein: CASSLAQGADYGYTF.

This clone appeared a few times. The J gene is TRBJ2-3, the V gene TRBV2; 8 bases fit TRBD1. Germline loops: CDR1 SNHLY, CDR2 FYNNEI. V trimming: 6 bases; J trimming: 4 bases; junction bases outside the gene matches: 6. The CDR3 totals 14 residues. This CDR3 reads CASSPGQGADTQYF. The CDR3 DNA reads TGTGCCAGCAGCCCCGGACAGGGAGCAGATACGCAGTATTTT.

This sequence joins TRBV18 and TRBJ1-5; 7 bases map to TRBD1. CDR1 KGHSH and CDR2 LQKENI come from the germline V gene. The trim removed 5 bases at V and 3 bases at J, leaving 7 bases unmatched. This CDR3 comprises 15 residues. CDR3 DNA sequence: TGTGCCAGCTCATCTCCGGGACAGCACAATCAGCCCCAGCATTTT. This codes for CASSSPGQHNQPQHF. Using reference TRBV18 and TRBJ1-5 for the parts outside the CDR3, the full variable domain is NAGVMQNPRHLVRRRGQEARLRCSPMKGHSHVYWYRQLPEEGLKFMVYLQKENIIDESGMPKERFSAEFPKEGPSILRIQQVVRGDSAAYFCASSSPGQHNQPQHFGDGTRLSIL.

The chain couples TRBV7-8 to TRBJ2-5; D is perhaps TRBD1 (5 bases). The V gene's germline CDR1 is SGHVS and CDR2 FQNEAQ. V dropped 1 base and J dropped 5 bases, with 11 bases sitting between them. The CDR3 runs to 14 residues. The DNA of the CDR3 is TGTGCCAGCAGCTTAGGTACAGGCCGGGAGACCCAGTACTTC. Translation gives CASSLGTGRETQYF.

The rearrangement links TRBV18 to TRBJ1-2; TRBD1 matches 7 bases. The length of the CDR3 is 15 residues. Germline CDR1 KGHSH, CDR2 LQKENI. J gave up 6 bases and V 6 bases, and 13 bases lay outside the gene matches. The DNA of the CDR3 is TGTGCCAGCTCGCTCAACTTCAGGACAGGCGATGGCTACACCTTC. Its translation is CASSLNFRTGDGYTF.

The V gene is TRBV5-1, the J gene TRBJ2-1; tentatively, D is TRBD2 (6 bases). Germline V gene lookup returns CDR1 SGHRS and CDR2 YFSETQ. The germline V and J ends were trimmed by 4 bases and 1 base, with 18 bases remaining between them. The length of the CDR3 is 17 residues. The CDR3 DNA reads as TGCGCCAGCAGCCCTGCCCGGGACTCTCTTTCCTACAATGAGCAGTTCTTC. Protein sequence: CASSPARDSLSYNEQFF.

This chain connects TRBV28 to TRBJ2-5; D remains ambiguous. Trimming shortened V by 5 bases and J by 6 bases, and 13 bases separated the two germline ends. Germline V gene lookup returns CDR1 MDHEN and CDR2 SYDVKM. The CDR3 is made up of 13 amino acids. CDR3 DNA: TGTGCCAGCAGTAATTCGGTCATGAAGACCCAGTACTTC. It encodes CASSNSVMKTQYF.

This clone was observed a handful of times. The identical CDR3 is also encoded by other nucleotide sequences in the sample. The CDR3 here is CASRQGGPYNEQFF. Here the CDR3 DNA reads TGTGCCAGCCGCCAGGGAGGGCCATACAATGAGCAGTTCTTC. This chain links TRBV7-2 with TRBJ2-1, with TRBD2 identical over 7 bases. The CDR3 runs 14 residues. Germline V gene lookup returns CDR1 SGHTA and CDR2 FQGNSA. With V trimmed by 8 bases and J by 4 bases, 8 bases remained unmatched.

In its sample, this clone was seen a few times. The chain combines TRBV27 with TRBJ1-2, with D possibly matching TRBD1 (6 bases). This CDR3 comprises 12 residues. The V end lost 6 bases, the J end lost 2 bases, and 7 bases lay between the germline ends. Germline V gene data show CDR1 as MNHEY and CDR2 as SMNVEV (reference sequence). The CDR3 loop reads CASSDRNYGYTF. The DNA for the CDR3 is TGTGCCAGCAGCGACAGGAACTATGGCTACACCTTC.

The J gene is TRBJ2-7, the V gene TRBV28, with TRBD2 as a possible D gene (6 bases). CDR1 MDHEN and CDR2 SYDVKM come from the germline V gene. This CDR3 has 12 amino acids. V was clipped by 6 bases and J by 6 bases, with 12 bases between them. CDR3 bases: TGTGCCAGCAGCCGGGACGGGGGCGAGCAGTACTTC. Translating gives CASSRDGGEQYF.

This clone is deemed medium-sized. This chain joins TRBV7-2 and TRBJ1-2; D perhaps matches TRBD1 (6 bases). This CDR3 is 16 amino acids long. In germline, CDR1 is SGHTA, CDR2 FQGNSA. V lost 4 bases, J lost 7 bases, and 22 bases lay in between. The CDR3 sequence is CASSSHNGGALGGYTF. Here the CDR3 DNA reads TGTGCCAGCAGCTCCCACAATGGGGGGGCCCTGGGTGGCTACACCTTC.

V and J are TRBV14 and TRBJ2-7; 7 bases are shared with TRBD1. Looked up from germline, CDR1 is SGHDN and CDR2 is FVKESK. This CDR3 has 13 residues. With V trimmed by 2 bases and J by 6 bases, 4 bases remained unmatched. CDR3 residues: CASSQPTGREQYF. In DNA form, the CDR3 reads TGTGCCAGCAGCCAACCGACAGGGCGCGAGCAGTACTTC.

The chain carries TRBV30 and TRBJ1-4, with 8 bases lining up with TRBD1. Germline assignment: CDR1 GTSNPN and CDR2 SVGIG (reference sequence). Germline trimming cut 8 bases from V and 3 bases from J; bases unmatched to any gene: 5. The CDR3 has 13 amino acids. The CDR3 spells CARGQGANEKLFF. The CDR3 DNA sequence: TGTGCCAGAGGACAGGGCGCTAATGAAAAACTGTTTTTT.

V usage is TRBV27 and J usage is TRBJ1-1; D gene unclear. Between the trimmed V and J ends, which lost 6 bases and 14 bases, there was a span of 19 bases. Germline V gives CDR1 MNHEY, CDR2 SMNVEV (reference sequence). CDR3 length: 12 residues. This CDR3 is CASRPSAGFRFF. The CDR3 nucleotides read TGTGCCAGCAGACCCTCGGCAGGTTTTCGCTTCTTT.

There are many counts of this clone. The chain has TRBV5-1 and TRBJ2-5, with 10 bases aligning to TRBD1. The germline CDR1 and CDR2 sequences are SGHRS and YFSETQ. The V segment lost 5 bases and the J segment 5 bases; nucleotides outside the gene matches: 15. This CDR3 has 17 residues. CDR3 DNA sequence: TGCGCCAGCAGGCCCGCTTTCGGACAGGGGGTCGCCGAGACCCAGTACTTC. This gives the protein CASRPAFGQGVAETQYF.

A few counts support this clone. The chain employs TRBV11-2 and TRBJ2-7; D gene unclear. The CDR3 has 13 amino acids. The V gene lost 2 bases and the J gene lost 2 bases, with 7 bases spanning the gap. The germline V gene encodes CDR1 SGHAT and CDR2 FQNNGV. The DNA for the CDR3 is TGTGCCAGCAGCTTACCACAAGCCTACGAGCAGTACTTC. Its protein is CASSLPQAYEQYF. The variable domain in full, completed from reference TRBV11-2 and TRBJ2-7, reads EAGVAQSPRYKIIEKRQSVAFWCNPISGHATLYWYQQILGQGPKLLIQFQNNGVVDDSQLPKDRFSAERLKGVDSTLKIQPAKLEDSAVYLCASSLPQAYEQYFGPGTRLTVT.

The rearrangement uses TRBV11-3 and TRBJ2-1, with 9 bases that match TRBD1. This CDR3 is 16 amino acids long. Germline lookup yields CDR1 SGHNT and CDR2 YENEEA. Trimming cost V 5 bases and J 6 bases; bases outside gene matches: 11. The CDR3 region has the DNA TGTGCCAGCAGCCTAAGCCCCGGGACAGGGAGCAATGAGCAGTTCTTC. Protein sequence: CASSLSPGTGSNEQFF.

About this clone: The same CDR3 also results from other DNA sequences found in this sample. V is TRBV28 and J is TRBJ1-1; tentatively, D is TRBD1 (6 bases). The CDR3 is made up of 11 amino acids. Germline-derived CDR1 and CDR2 are MDHEN and SYDVKM. V gave up 6 bases and J gave up 8 bases, with 10 bases separating them. The CDR3 is CASRSGTEAFF. The CDR3 bases are TGTGCCAGCAGGTCCGGGACAGAAGCTTTCTTT.

The chain has TRBV30 and TRBJ2-7, with a tentative D call TRBD2 (6 bases). This CDR3 contains 12 residues. Germline V lookup: CDR1 GTSNPN, CDR2 SVGIG (reference sequence). Trimming took 3 bases from V and 2 from J, leaving 8 bases between them. In DNA form, the CDR3 reads TGTGCCTGGAGGCGGGGAACCTACGAGCAGTACTTC. Translating it yields CAWRRGTYEQYF.

This clone was picked up a small number of times. This chain uses TRBV28 with TRBJ2-3; 10 positions match TRBD2. V shed 5 bases and J 1 base; nucleotides not matched to a gene: 3. The germline gives CDR1 MDHEN, CDR2 SYDVKM. The CDR3 is made up of 15 amino acids. The CDR3 nucleotides read TGTGCCAGCAGTATTGGGACTAGCGGCACAGATACGCAGTATTTT. This gives the protein CASSIGTSGTDTQYF.

This chain joins TRBV7-2 and TRBJ2-7, with 9 bases matching TRBD2. Germline-derived CDR1 and CDR2 are SGHTA and FQGNSA. After removal of 2 bases from V and 5 bases from J, the junction contained 4 bases not matched to a gene. CDR3 length: 14 amino acids. The CDR3 DNA is TGTGCCAGCAGCTTATGGGCTAGCGGGAACGAGCAGTACTTC. Its protein is CASSLWASGNEQYF.

The chain joins TRBV27 to TRBJ2-7; 8 nucleotides agree with TRBD2. This CDR3 has 17 residues. The ends lost 3 bases at V and 1 base at J; junction bases unmatched: 11. CDR1 and CDR2 (germline): MNHEY, SMNVEV (reference sequence). CDR3 in DNA: TGTGCCAGCAGTTTCACCCACGGGACTAGGAAATCCTACGAGCAGTACTTC. Translation gives CASSFTHGTRKSYEQYF.

V usage is TRBV6-5 and J usage is TRBJ2-1, with a possible D match to TRBD1 (5 bases). Deletions cut 7 bases from V and 0 bases from J, with 13 bases between. Germline V lookup: CDR1 MNHEY, CDR2 SVGAGI. This CDR3 spans 15 amino acids. The CDR3, as DNA: TGTGCCAGCACTCTGGGGCTGAGCTCCTACAATGAGCAGTTCTTC. Amino acids: CASTLGLSSYNEQFF.

The rearrangement joins TRBV11-3 to TRBJ2-2; D call uncertain. The CDR3 contains 13 residues. Trimming shortened V by 6 bases and J by 8 bases, and 13 bases separated the two germline ends. Germline CDR1 is SGHNT and CDR2 is YENEEA. CDR3 sequence reads: CASRPDDGGELFF. For the CDR3, the DNA is TGTGCCAGCAGACCCGATGACGGGGGGGAGCTGTTTTTT.

This clone was counted many times. The rearrangement joins TRBV14 to TRBJ1-4, with 7 positions matching TRBD1. The CDR3 loop spans 16 amino acids. V shed 3 bases and J 4 bases; nucleotides not matched to a gene: 8. Per germline, CDR1 SGHDN and CDR2 FVKESK. CDR3 sequence: CASSHGTGANNEKLFF. CDR3 DNA: TGTGCCAGCAGCCACGGAACAGGGGCGAATAATGAAAAACTGTTTTTT.